This T cell receptor beta chain was observed in a study of shared clonotypes between healthy human individuals (TCRdb year 2020). In terms of the full investigation: The cohort comprised two women and a few men aged 18 to 49 years. Leukapheresis yielded between about 0.8 and 8.9 billion PBMCs per donor. To increase sequencing depth and limit assay-specific biases, different laboratories used diverse techniques to prepare libraries and sequence TCR repertoires. Blood TCR repertoires of about 5 healthy adults were deeply sequenced to estimate repertoire size and the extent of clonotype sharing between individuals. For each donor, CD4 naive and CD4 memory were each given three plates, CD8 naive was given two plates, and CD8 memory was given one plate. General study outcomes and caveats: Approximately 5% of naive CD4, 3% to 4% of naive CD8, around 2.3% of memory CD4, and approximately 0.4% of memory CD8 clonotypes were shared across several donors. Rarefaction of sorted-subset datasets indicated incomplete sequencing despite the large sequencing depth. Higher generation probabilities were observed for clonotypes shared by all four sorted-subset donors than for non-shared clonotypes. Based on pairwise subsampling, the degree of clonotype sharing among donors was expected to be affected by sequencing depth. Sampling was restricted to blood, and TCR repertoires in tissue are likely to differ from TCR repertoires in blood. Naive subsets generally had larger estimated clonotype richness than memory subsets. The genetic and exposure-history diversity represented was limited by the small number of donors.

The donors were healthy, HIV-negative adults with no recently reported acute infections or vaccinations. Only Caucasian adults living in Nashville, Tennessee, USA were represented among the donors. Magnetic negative selection was used to enrich CD4+ T cells, after which naive cells were positively selected on CD45RA and the negative fraction became the memory subset. Blood was collected by leukapheresis, and PBMCs were isolated by Ficoll-Histopaque density gradient centrifugation and then cryopreserved in liquid nitrogen vapor phase. Analytical flow cytometry was used to check the purity and quantity of every magnetically sorted T cell population. Genomic DNA was isolated from every sorted fraction and measured by UV absorbance on a Nanodrop 2000c. Using the deep immunoSEQ assay, multiplex PCR amplified TCR CDR3 regions from genomic DNA. Extracted genomic DNA from each cell subset was spread evenly across all wells of several immunoSEQ 96-well plates, with each plate serving as a replicate. For sorted subsets, roughly 0.2 ug genomic DNA, equal to 30,000 or so T cell genomes, was loaded into each replicate PCR. The purified libraries were quantified using a Qubit 3.0 fluorometer, sized with a Bioanalyzer 2100, and then quantified again using the KAPA Library Quantification kit. A separate single-read 150-cycle Illumina NextSeq 550 flow cell was used to sequence each immunoSEQ 96-well plate. The source study handled its data this way. Because the immunoSEQ output held only junctional sequences and lacked quality scores, the filtering could not match the filtering applied to full-length reads. Sequences were annotated with PyIR, a Python wrapper for IgBLAST v1.9, using IMGT germline references to assign V/J genes and CDR3. Reads were filtered out if the reads had weak V/J assignments (E-value above 1e-6), no CDR3, stop codons, out-of-frame junctions, or ambiguous translated residues. V3J clonotypes were defined by identical inferred V gene, J gene, and CDR3 amino acid sequence. Percentage overlap between repertoires was computed as shared unique clonotypes divided by the size of the smaller repertoire. Repertoire richness was assessed with RTK rarefaction, the Chao1 estimator, and Recon v2.1 estimates of unobserved clonotypes. For all TCRbeta clonotypes obtained by the gDNA method from four donors, generation probabilities were computed with OLGA. The table comes from immuneACCESS by way of TCRdb, which keeps in-frame sequences with V and J called. Part of the clones is missing from these tables; in studies checked, under half for an unresolved V gene and the rest for unknown reasons. D and trimming come from the DNA, and the V and J calls and clone size come from that table. Recorded for this sample are about 2 million clones; 85% to 95% of them occurred a single time. The ten largest clones take up 0.13% of the sample.

The CDR3 spans 15 residues, from the cysteine through the phenylalanine. Kept here is only the CDR3 DNA, which spans 45 bases and is read in frame from base 1. CDR1 SGHRS and CDR2 YFSETQ are derived from the germline V gene. At the junction V is shortened by 2 bases and J by 1 base, with 12 bases in between. As concerns this clone: What this receptor recognizes is not known. No qualities accompany the bases; no much larger clone lies one base away.

The rearrangement joined TRBV5-1 to TRBJ2-5, with TRBD1 perhaps the D gene, on 6 matching bases. The specimen sequenced was naive CD4+ T cells sorted from blood. Interpreted using the paper, the cell subset or site label stands for: CD45RA+ positively selected. The TCR originated in a man aged 18 to 35 in good health. This receptor carries the CDR3 CASSLTGTLQETQYF. In nucleotides, the sequence is TGCGCCAGCAGCTTAACAGGGACCCTCCAAGAGACCCAGTACTTC.